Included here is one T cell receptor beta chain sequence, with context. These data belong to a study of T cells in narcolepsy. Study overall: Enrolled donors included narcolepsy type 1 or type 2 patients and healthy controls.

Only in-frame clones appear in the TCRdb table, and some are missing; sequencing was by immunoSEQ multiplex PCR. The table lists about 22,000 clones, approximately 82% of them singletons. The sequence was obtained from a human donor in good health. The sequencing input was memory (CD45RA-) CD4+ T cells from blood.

CDR3: CASSLGTGGPNEKLFF. CDR3 nucleotide sequence: TGTGCCAGCAGCTTGGGGACAGGGGGCCCTAATGAAAAACTGTTTTTT. The chain is built from TRBV5-4 and TRBJ1-4, with TRBD1 identical over 11 bases. V gave up 0 bases and J gave up 3 bases; unmatched junction bases: 1. The CDR3 sequence is 16 residues long. Germline assignment: CDR1 SGHNT and CDR2 YYREEE (reference sequence).